This T cell receptor beta chain emerged from a study of response to subunit inactivated influenza vaccine. General observations from the study: Researchers suggested that each seasonal influenza vaccination recruits few new T cells.

On this clonotype itself: Its antigen remains unidentified.

Trimming removed 1 base at V and 3 bases at J, with 13 bases between. Germline lookup yields CDR1 SGHAT and CDR2 FQNNGV. The CDR3 runs 15 residues. In TCRdb, the RT-PCR reads were re-called with MiXCR into one record per CDR3 protein. The data show hundreds of thousands of distinct CDR3 sequences, with roughly 14% seen just once and 11% held by the top ten. Sample: PBMCs from blood, taken approximately 12 days after vaccination. The TCR comes from a man between 45 and 60 years old who received an inactivated influenza vaccine. The chain employs TRBV11-2 and TRBJ2-7; tentatively, D is TRBD1 (6 bases). CDR3: CASSLATGLIYEQYF. The CDR3 DNA reads as TGTGCCAGCAGCTTAGCGACAGGACTTATCTACGAGCAGTACTTC.